These 29 T cell receptor beta chains originate from one sample sequenced in a study of vaccination effects on CD4 cells after COVID-19. These receptors have no known antigen. Generated by immunoSEQ multiplex PCR, the TCRdb table keeps only in-frame clones and is missing some. The repertoire includes 30,000 to 35,000 clones, around 70% of them detected once, and about 16% sits in the top ten. The culture ran for 10 to 11 days, and then CD4+ T cells were isolated. Participants were vaccinated with two doses of either the BNT162b2 or mRNA-1273 vaccine. The sample was CD4+ T cells from PBMCs cultured without peptide, taken after COVID-19 vaccination. These receptor sequences come from a human donor who received a COVID-19 vaccine.

V gene TRBV7-2 combines with J gene TRBJ1-1; 7 bases map to TRBD1. Germline CDR1 and CDR2: SGHTA and FQGNSA. CDR3 size: 15 residues. V lost 6 bases, J lost 3 bases, and 10 bases stayed unmatched. CDR3 DNA sequence: TGTGCCAGCAGGGACCGGACAGGTCAGGACACTGAAGCTTTCTTT. It codes for CASRDRTGQDTEAFF.

The chain is built from TRBV28 and TRBJ2-1, with 9 positions matching TRBD2. Trimming took 5 bases from V and 8 from J; bases not matched to a gene: 10. CDR3 length equals 15 residues. Per the germline V gene, CDR1 is MDHEN and CDR2 is SYDVKM. CDR3 in DNA: TGTGCCAGCAGTCCACAGCGGGGGGAGCGCGATGAGCAGTTCTTC. Amino acid sequence: CASSPQRGERDEQFF.

The chain is built from TRBV28 and TRBJ2-7, with D possibly being TRBD2 (5 bases). The CDR3 runs 11 residues. Trimming removed 5 bases at V and 6 bases at J, with 8 bases between. From germline, CDR1 is MDHEN and CDR2 SYDVKM. CDR3 residues: CASSPRGEQYF. CDR3 in DNA: TGTGCCAGCAGTCCCCGGGGCGAGCAGTACTTC.

V and J are TRBV18 and TRBJ2-7, with 9 bases that match TRBD1. CDR1 and CDR2 from the germline V gene are KGHSH and LQKENI. V was pared by 3 bases and J by 3 bases, with 3 bases of the junction left unmatched. This CDR3 has 14 amino acids. The CDR3 region is CASSPRGQGYEQYF. DNA for the CDR3: TGTGCCAGCTCACCTCGGGGACAGGGCTACGAGCAGTACTTC.

The CDR3 is CASRLAGGNEQFF. The CDR3 region has the DNA TGTGCCAGCAGACTAGCGGGAGGTAATGAGCAGTTCTTC. The chain employs TRBV27 and TRBJ2-1, with 12 bases fitting TRBD2. The ends lost 6 bases at V and 7 bases at J; junction bases unmatched: 1. The CDR3 contains 13 residues. The germline gives CDR1 MNHEY, CDR2 SMNVEV (reference sequence).

This chain joins TRBV19 and TRBJ2-5, with 7 bases aligning to TRBD1. The germline V gene encodes CDR1 LNHDA and CDR2 SQIVND (reference sequence). The CDR3 has 16 amino acids. V gave up 3 bases and J gave up 2 bases; unmatched junction bases: 9. The CDR3 nucleotides are TGTGCCAGTAGTATCCCGGGGACAGTCAAACAAGAGACCCAGTACTTC. Translating it yields CASSIPGTVKQETQYF.

The genes are TRBV7-2 and TRBJ1-2, with D tentatively TRBD1 (6 bases). Germline lookup yields CDR1 SGHTA and CDR2 FQGNSA. The CDR3 length is 13 residues. Trimming cost V 2 bases and J 6 bases, with 10 bases left between them. CDR3 residues: CASSLQGINGYTF. The DNA of the CDR3 is TGTGCCAGCAGCTTACAGGGGATTAATGGCTACACCTTC.

The chain combines TRBV29-1 with TRBJ1-1; D perhaps matches TRBD1 (5 bases). Germline CDR1 SQVTM, CDR2 ANQGSEA. Trimming took 4 bases from V and 2 from J, leaving 8 bases between them. The CDR3 length is 12 residues. CDR3 in DNA: TGCAGCGTTGGGCAGGGAAACACTGAAGCTTTCTTT. This translates into CSVGQGNTEAFF.

The chain joins TRBV5-1 to TRBJ2-1; no definite D call. The germline gives CDR1 SGHRS, CDR2 YFSETQ. V lost 5 bases and J lost 4, with 13 bases in between. The CDR3 sequence is 14 residues long. CDR3 sequence: CASSSGQMYNEQFF. The DNA for the CDR3 is TGCGCCAGCAGTTCAGGCCAGATGTACAATGAGCAGTTCTTC.

This rearrangement joins TRBV4-1 to TRBJ2-7; D is possibly TRBD2 (5 bases). Germline assignment: CDR1 MGHRA and CDR2 YSYEKL. This CDR3 has 12 residues. Trimming pared 1 base from V and 4 bases from J, leaving 5 bases between. CDR3 loop: CASSQAGYEQYF. CDR3 in DNA: TGCGCCAGCAGCCAAGCGGGGTACGAGCAGTACTTC.

J is TRBJ1-1 and V is TRBV7-3, with TRBD1 matching 11 bases. Germline CDR1 SGHTA, CDR2 FQGTGA. This CDR3 contains 15 residues. With 3 bases clipped from V and 1 base from J, the junction kept 1 base outside the gene matches. CDR3 DNA: TGTGCCAGCAGCTTCGGGACAGGGGGGAACACTGAAGCTTTCTTT. Translated, it gives CASSFGTGGNTEAFF. The entire variable domain, with the rest obtained from reference TRBV7-3 and TRBJ1-1, is as follows: GAGVSQTPSNKVTEKGKYVELRCDPISGHTALYWYRQSLGQGPEFLIYFQGTGAADDSGLPNDRFFAVRPEGSVSTLKIQRTERGDSAVYLCASSFGTGGNTEAFFGQGTRLTVV.

This clone was seen a few times. V and J are TRBV4-2 and TRBJ1-2; unclear D gene. The V end was cut by 0 bases, the J end by 2 bases, with 10 bases between. The CDR3 spans 15 residues. Germline assignment: CDR1 LGHNA and CDR2 YNFKEQ. In DNA, the CDR3 is TGTGCCAGCAGCCAAGAAACGACCAGAAACTATGGCTACACCTTC. It encodes CASSQETTRNYGYTF.

This clone showed up just once. This sequence joins TRBV3-1 (or the pseudogene TRBV3-2) and TRBJ2-7; 9 bases agree with TRBD2. There are 16 residues in the CDR3. V was pared by 4 bases and J by 7 bases, with 14 bases of the junction left unmatched. Germline values: CDR1 LGHDT, CDR2 YNNKEL (reference sequence). The CDR3 DNA reads TGTGCCAGCAGCCGAGCACTTCTTAGCGGGGGTGTTGAGCAGTACTTC. It is translated as CASSRALLSGGVEQYF.

The table lists this clone with a count of one. J is TRBJ2-7 and V is TRBV7-2; TRBD1 matches at 9 bases. Germline V gene sequence: CDR1 SGHTA, CDR2 FQGNSA. J gave up 2 bases and V 2 bases, and 10 bases lay outside the gene matches. This CDR3 is 17 amino acids long. The CDR3 reads CASSLLGGGQGTYEQYF. CDR3 in DNA: TGTGCCAGCAGCTTATTGGGGGGGGGACAGGGCACCTACGAGCAGTACTTC.

The rearrangement joins TRBV5-1 to TRBJ2-7; 9 nucleotides line up with TRBD2. The CDR3 length is 16 residues. Unmatched junction bases numbered 11, after V lost 0 bases and J lost 7 bases. Per the germline V gene, CDR1 is SGHRS and CDR2 is YFSETQ. The CDR3 nucleotides read TGCGCCAGCAGCTTGGCCGGCGGGGGGGAGCTCGGAGAGCAGTACTTC. Translated, it gives CASSLAGGGELGEQYF.

The V and J genes are TRBV4-3 and TRBJ1-2; D may be TRBD1 (6 bases). The CDR3 sequence is 14 residues long. Germline-derived CDR1 and CDR2 are LGHNA and YSLEER. Trimming removed 0 bases from V and 6 bases from J, with 11 bases in between. The CDR3 DNA reads as TGCGCCAGCAGCCAAGATTACAGGGTCGATGGCTACACCTTC. This gives the protein CASSQDYRVDGYTF.

This chain links TRBV15 with TRBJ2-5, with D unclear. This CDR3 contains 15 residues. Trimming removed 0 bases at V and 0 bases at J, with 8 bases between. CDR1 is LNHNV and CDR2 is YYDKDF in the germline V gene (reference sequence). The CDR3 DNA reads TGTGCCACCAGCAGAGATCTGGCATACCAAGAGACCCAGTACTTC. It translates to CATSRDLAYQETQYF.

V usage is TRBV12-5 and J usage is TRBJ2-3; D tentatively reads TRBD1 or TRBD2 (5 bases each). This CDR3 is 17 amino acids long. Trimming took off 6 bases at V and 1 base at J, with 20 bases between the two ends. CDR1 is LGHNT, CDR2 FRNRAP, per germline. DNA of the CDR3: TGTGCTAGTGGAGGATCCGGGACCCCGTCTCGCACAGATACGCAGTATTTT. Translating it yields CASGGSGTPSRTDTQYF.

The rearrangement joins TRBV19 to TRBJ1-1, with 9 bases identical to TRBD1. The CDR3 sequence is 14 residues long. V lost 5 bases, J lost 8 bases, and 9 bases stayed unmatched. Germline CDR1 is LNHDA and CDR2 is SQIVND (reference sequence). CDR3 in amino acids: CASSVDRGLTEAFF. CDR3 sequence (DNA): TGTGCCAGTAGTGTGGACAGGGGTCTTACCGAAGCTTTCTTT.

This clone came up a few times. This chain connects TRBV24-1 to TRBJ2-2; D is possibly TRBD2 (6 bases). Trimming removed 5 bases at V and 2 bases at J, with 8 bases between. The CDR3 is 14 amino acids. Germline CDR1 KGHDR, CDR2 SFDVKD. The CDR3 DNA reads TGTGCCACCAGTGTCGGGGGAAACACCGGGGAGCTGTTTTTT. It encodes CATSVGGNTGELFF.

This chain uses TRBV30 with TRBJ2-5, with D possibly matching TRBD2 (6 bases). Germline V gives CDR1 GTSNPN, CDR2 SVGIG (reference sequence). This CDR3 is built from 15 residues. The ends were cut back, 4 bases at V and 2 bases at J, with 17 bases in the middle. This CDR3 is CAWMGRGWQQETQYF. The CDR3 DNA is TGTGCCTGGATGGGACGGGGGTGGCAACAAGAGACCCAGTACTTC.

The chain recombines TRBV10-3 with TRBJ1-6, with a weak D call TRBD1 (5 bases). Germline V gene lookup returns CDR1 ENHRY and CDR2 SYGVKD. CDR3 length: 15 amino acids. V lost 4 bases, J lost 8 bases, and 15 bases lay in between. CDR3 protein: CAISGDWGVDSPLHF. Here the CDR3 DNA reads TGTGCCATCAGTGGCGATTGGGGGGTGGATTCACCCCTCCACTTT.

This chain uses TRBV5-6 with TRBJ1-2; D possibly corresponds to TRBD1 (6 bases). Looked up from germline, CDR1 is SGHDT and CDR2 is YYEEEE. The CDR3 runs 14 residues. Trimming cost V 0 bases and J 6 bases, with 12 bases left between them. In DNA, the CDR3 is TGTGCCAGCAGCTTGGGAGGGGGGTTTGATGGCTACACCTTC. Protein: CASSLGGGFDGYTF.

This rearrangement joins TRBV3-1 (or the pseudogene TRBV3-2) to TRBJ1-3; no reliable D call. The germline V and J ends were trimmed by 2 bases and 0 bases, with 20 bases remaining between them. CDR1 and CDR2 from the germline V gene are LGHDT and YNNKEL (reference sequence). This CDR3 is built from 19 residues. The chain's CDR3 is CASSQRIGTKSNSGNTIYF. CDR3 in DNA: TGTGCCAGCAGCCAAAGAATCGGAACCAAATCCAACTCTGGAAACACCATATATTTT.

The CDR3 bases are TGTGCCAGCAGCTTCGCCGGAGGGTGGGAGACCCAGTACTTC. It specifies CASSFAGGWETQYF. The chain links TRBV7-2 to TRBJ2-5, with a tentative D call TRBD2 (6 bases). The CDR3 runs to 14 residues. Germline V gives CDR1 SGHTA, CDR2 FQGNSA. Trimming left V 3 bases short and J 5 bases short, with 13 bases between. Complete variable domain (other parts from reference TRBV7-2 and TRBJ2-5): GAGVSQSPSNKVTEKGKDVELRCDPISGHTALYWYRQSLGQGLEFLIYFQGNSAPDKSGLPSDRFSAERTGGSVSTLTIQRTQQEDSAVYLCASSFAGGWETQYFGPGTRLLVL.

This clone was detected a few times. The chain is built from TRBV10-3 and TRBJ2-3; the D gene is possibly TRBD2 (5 bases). The V and J ends lost 8 bases and 4 bases respectively, with 13 bases between them. CDR1 and CDR2 from the germline V gene are ENHRY and SYGVKD. The CDR3 covers 13 residues. CDR3: CAISRGESDTQYF. CDR3 in DNA: TGTGCCATCTCCCGGGGAGAGTCAGATACGCAGTATTTT.

The V call is TRBV11-2, the J call TRBJ2-3, with a possible D match to TRBD2 (6 bases). The CDR3 consists of 14 residues. With 5 bases removed from V and 2 bases from J, the gap between germline ends came to 11 bases. Germline values: CDR1 SGHAT, CDR2 FQNNGV. CDR3 DNA sequence: TGTGCCAGCAGCGTAGGACTACTCACAGATACGCAGTATTTT. It yields the protein CASSVGLLTDTQYF.

This chain connects TRBV7-9 to TRBJ1-1; 7 nucleotides agree with TRBD1. J was trimmed by 0 bases and V by 5 bases; bases with no gene match: 3. CDR1 and CDR2 (germline): SEHNR, FQNEAQ (reference sequence). This CDR3 contains 14 residues. The CDR3 loop reads CASSPGQMNTEAFF. CDR3 DNA: TGTGCCAGCAGCCCGGGACAGATGAACACTGAAGCTTTCTTT. The full variable domain, with the rest looked up from reference TRBV7-9 and TRBJ1-1, is DTGVSQNPRHKITKRGQNVTFRCDPISEHNRLYWYRQTLGQGPEFLTYFQNEAQLEKSRLLSDRFSAERPKGSFSTLEIQRTEQGDSAMYLCASSPGQMNTEAFFGQGTRLTVV.

This clone has only a few counts. This sequence joins TRBV5-4 and TRBJ2-2, with TRBD1 matching 8 bases. There are 14 residues in the CDR3. V lost 0 bases to trimming and J lost 6 bases; unmatched junction nucleotides: 1. CDR1 and CDR2 from the germline V gene are SGHNT and YYREEE (reference sequence). The CDR3: CASSLDRGAGELFF. CDR3 in DNA: TGTGCCAGCAGCTTGGACAGGGGGGCCGGGGAGCTGTTTTTT.